This T cell receptor beta chain was sequenced during a study of cytomegalovirus exposure and HLA in healthy donors. For the study at large: A subsequent analysis reported that the roughly 120 validation repertoires were produced on the same platform that had also been used for the 600 to 700 first-cohort repertoires.

Germline loops: CDR1 GTSNPN, CDR2 SVGIG (reference sequence). This CDR3 has 13 amino acids. With 0 bases removed from V and 5 bases from J, the gap between germline ends came to 7 bases. Study conclusions and caveats: There were 150 to 200 TCR beta chains listed as cytomegalovirus-associated. The TCR clusters that emerged in the first cohort tended, a later analysis found, to co-occur in the 120 or so validation repertoires.

As to this clone: Its antigen is not identified.

Generated by immunoSEQ multiplex PCR, the TCRdb table keeps only in-frame clones and is missing some. This sample carries 82,000 or so clones, 95% of them seen once, and the ten largest clones take more than 0.6%. The donors were part of the validation cohort of 100 to 150 subjects. That cohort was separate from the first cohort, which comprised roughly 670 subjects. The chain recombines TRBV30 with TRBJ2-2, with D unresolved. The clonotype was recovered from a woman younger than 30 in good health and CMV-seronegative. Material for sequencing was PBMCs. The CDR3 coding sequence is TGTGCCTGGAGTGTATCCCTTACCGGGGAGCTGTTTTTT. Its protein is CAWSVSLTGELFF. Variable domain in full (rest from reference TRBV30 and TRBJ2-2): SQTIHQWPATLVQPVGSPLSLECTVEGTSNPNLYWYRQAAGRGLQLLFYSVGIGQISSEVPQNLSASRPQDRQFILSSKKLLLSDSGFYLCAWSVSLTGELFFGEGSRLTVL.